This T cell receptor beta chain was profiled in a study of cytomegalovirus exposure and HLA in healthy donors. The study, taken as a whole, reports: HLA alleles showed associations with around 15,000 TCR beta sequences in a later analysis, at a 0.05 false discovery rate. Listed as cytomegalovirus-associated were 164 TCR beta chains.

A multiplex PCR was run with 60 Vbeta primers and 13 Jbeta primers. TCRdb keeps only in-frame clones here, not all; method: immunoSEQ multiplex PCR. In the table there are around 130,000 clones, about 79% of which are singletons. This clone occurred once. Its antigen is currently unknown. Germline V CDR1 and CDR2: SGHDT, YYEEEE. The CDR3 is made up of 15 amino acids. Trimming removed 4 bases from V and 4 bases from J, with 15 bases in between. This chain uses TRBV5-6 with TRBJ2-1; D unclear. Material for sequencing was PBMCs. This clonotype originated in a man in his forties or fifties in good health and CMV-seronegative. The CDR3 DNA sequence: TGTGCCAGCAGCAACGGTGGGTCGGGTTACAATGAGCAGTTCTTC. Translating it yields CASSNGGSGYNEQFF.